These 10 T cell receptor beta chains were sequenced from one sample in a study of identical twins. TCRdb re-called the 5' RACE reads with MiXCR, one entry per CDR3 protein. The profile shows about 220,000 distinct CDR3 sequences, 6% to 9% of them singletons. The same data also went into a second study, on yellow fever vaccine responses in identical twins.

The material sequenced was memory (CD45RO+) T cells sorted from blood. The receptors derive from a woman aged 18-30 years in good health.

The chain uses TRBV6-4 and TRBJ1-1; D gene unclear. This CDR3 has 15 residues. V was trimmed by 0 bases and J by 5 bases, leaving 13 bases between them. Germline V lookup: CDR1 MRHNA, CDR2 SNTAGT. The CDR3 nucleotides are TGTGCCAGCAGTGACTCGGAGGAGGGAGGGACTGAAGCTTTCTTT. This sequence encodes CASSDSEEGGTEAFF.

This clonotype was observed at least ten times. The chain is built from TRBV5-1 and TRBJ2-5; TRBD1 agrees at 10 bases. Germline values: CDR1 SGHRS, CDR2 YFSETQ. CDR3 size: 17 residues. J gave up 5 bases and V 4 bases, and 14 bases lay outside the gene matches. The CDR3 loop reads CASSPGFGPGQGETQYF. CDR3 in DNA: TGCGCCAGCAGCCCGGGCTTTGGGCCGGGACAGGGGGAGACCCAGTACTTC.

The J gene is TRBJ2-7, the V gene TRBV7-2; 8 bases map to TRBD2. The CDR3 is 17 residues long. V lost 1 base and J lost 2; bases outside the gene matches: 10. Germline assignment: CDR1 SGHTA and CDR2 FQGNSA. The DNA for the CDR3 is TGTGCCAGCAGCTTAGTTCCGGGGGGGGACGGTACCTACGAGCAGTACTTC. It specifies CASSLVPGGDGTYEQYF.

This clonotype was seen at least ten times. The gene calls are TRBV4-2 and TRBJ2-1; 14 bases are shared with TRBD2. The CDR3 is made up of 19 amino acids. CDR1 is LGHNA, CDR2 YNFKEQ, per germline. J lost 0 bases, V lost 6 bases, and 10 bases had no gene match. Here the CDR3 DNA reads TGTGCCAGCAGGGCCTTTGGACTAGCGGGAGGCGACTCCTACAATGAGCAGTTCTTC. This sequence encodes CASRAFGLAGGDSYNEQFF.

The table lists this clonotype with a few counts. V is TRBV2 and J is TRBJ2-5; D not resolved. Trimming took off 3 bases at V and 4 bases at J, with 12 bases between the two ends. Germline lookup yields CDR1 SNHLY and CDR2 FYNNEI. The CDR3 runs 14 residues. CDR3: CASSEGSGRETQYF. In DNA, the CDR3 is TGTGCCAGCAGTGAGGGTAGTGGCCGAGAGACCCAGTACTTC. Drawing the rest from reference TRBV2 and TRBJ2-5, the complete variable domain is EPEVTQTPSHQVTQMGQEVILRCVPISNHLYFYWYRQILGQKVEFLVSFYNNEISEKSEIFDDQFSVERPDGSNFTLKIRSTKLEDSAMYFCASSEGSGRETQYFGPGTRLLVL.

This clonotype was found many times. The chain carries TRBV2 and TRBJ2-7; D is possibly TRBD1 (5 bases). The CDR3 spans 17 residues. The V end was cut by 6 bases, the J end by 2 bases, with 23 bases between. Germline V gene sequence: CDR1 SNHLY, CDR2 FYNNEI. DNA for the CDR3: TGTGCCAGCAGCACACCAAAAGGGGTCCCTTCAACCTACGAGCAGTACTTC. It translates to CASSTPKGVPSTYEQYF.

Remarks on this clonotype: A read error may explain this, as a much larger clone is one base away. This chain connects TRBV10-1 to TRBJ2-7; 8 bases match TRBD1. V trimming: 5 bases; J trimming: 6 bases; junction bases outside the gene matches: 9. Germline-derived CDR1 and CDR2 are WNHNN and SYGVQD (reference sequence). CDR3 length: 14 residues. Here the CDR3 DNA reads TGCGCCAGCAGTTCTGCCAGGGGGCGGTCCGAGCAGTACTTC. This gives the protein CASSSARGRSEQYF.

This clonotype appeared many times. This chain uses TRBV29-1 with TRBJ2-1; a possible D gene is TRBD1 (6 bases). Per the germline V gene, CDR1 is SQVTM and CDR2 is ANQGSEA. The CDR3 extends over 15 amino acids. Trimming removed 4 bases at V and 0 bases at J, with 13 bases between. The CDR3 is CSVVGTRSSYNEQFF. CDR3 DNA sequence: TGCAGCGTTGTGGGGACACGTAGCTCCTACAATGAGCAGTTCTTC.

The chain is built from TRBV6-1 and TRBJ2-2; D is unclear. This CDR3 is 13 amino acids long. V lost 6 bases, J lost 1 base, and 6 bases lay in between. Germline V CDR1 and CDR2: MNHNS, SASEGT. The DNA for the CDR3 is TGTGCCAGCAGGGACGGGAACACCGGGGAGCTGTTTTTT. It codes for CASRDGNTGELFF.

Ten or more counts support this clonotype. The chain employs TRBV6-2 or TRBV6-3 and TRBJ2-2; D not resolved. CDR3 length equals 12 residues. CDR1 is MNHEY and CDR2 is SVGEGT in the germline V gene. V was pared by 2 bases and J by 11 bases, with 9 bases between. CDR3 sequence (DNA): TGTGCCAGCAGTTACGGGGTCTCAGAGCTGTTTTTT. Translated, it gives CASSYGVSELFF.